This record concerns one TCR beta chain sequence. Trimming took 1 base from V and 4 from J; bases not matched to a gene: 5. Germline V gene sequence: CDR1 SGHTA, CDR2 FQGTGA. CDR3 size: 15 residues. Authors' methods: Using reference gene primer amplification, nucleated cell counts were estimated. Sequenced by immunoSEQ multiplex PCR; TCRdb stores in-frame clones only, minus some. The DNA was the basis for D and trimming; V, J and clone size are from that table. Of around 88,000 clones detected, 80% appear once; the ten largest clones hold roughly 8.2%. This specimen comes from a study of blood T cell repertoires in COVID-19. Study overall: Italy, Spain and the United States were the sources of the convalescent and acute COVID-19 samples. Sources were T cells, B-cell-depleted T cells, or PBMCs; the material itself was cDNA or gDNA.

The gene calls are TRBV7-3 and TRBJ2-3; TRBD1 agrees at 7 bases. The sequence came from a man aged 45-65 years who had recovered from COVID-19. The sample consisted of peripheral blood. The DNA of the CDR3 is TGTGCCAGCAGCTTAATTGCAGGGGGATCAGATACGCAGTATTTT. As protein: CASSLIAGGSDTQYF. Combining the CDR3 with reference TRBV7-3 and TRBJ2-3 gives the whole variable domain GAGVSQTPSNKVTEKGKYVELRCDPISGHTALYWYRQSLGQGPEFLIYFQGTGAADDSGLPNDRFFAVRPEGSVSTLKIQRTERGDSAVYLCASSLIAGGSDTQYFGPGTRLTVL.